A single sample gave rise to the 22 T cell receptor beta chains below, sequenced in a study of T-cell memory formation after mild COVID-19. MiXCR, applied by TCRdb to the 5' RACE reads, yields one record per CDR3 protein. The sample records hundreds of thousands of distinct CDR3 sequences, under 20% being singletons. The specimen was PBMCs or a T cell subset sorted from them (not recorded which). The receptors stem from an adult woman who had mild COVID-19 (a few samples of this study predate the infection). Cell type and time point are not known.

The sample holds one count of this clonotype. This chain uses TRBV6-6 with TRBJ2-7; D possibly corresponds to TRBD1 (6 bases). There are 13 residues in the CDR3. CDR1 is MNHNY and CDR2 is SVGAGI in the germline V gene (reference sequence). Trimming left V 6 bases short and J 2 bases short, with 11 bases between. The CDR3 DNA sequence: TGTGCCAGCAGCGGACAGTTGGCCTACGAGCAGTACTTC. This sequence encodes CASSGQLAYEQYF.

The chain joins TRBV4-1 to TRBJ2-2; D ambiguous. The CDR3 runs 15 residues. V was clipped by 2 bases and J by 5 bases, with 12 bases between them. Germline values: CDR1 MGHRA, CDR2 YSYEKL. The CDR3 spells CASSQFVVRTGELFF. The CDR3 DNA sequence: TGCGCCAGCAGCCAATTCGTAGTCCGAACCGGGGAGCTGTTTTTT.

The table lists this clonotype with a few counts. This CDR3 reads CASGSESYNEQFF. The DNA for the CDR3 is TGTGCCAGCGGTAGCGAGTCCTACAATGAGCAGTTCTTC. The chain has TRBV6-2 or TRBV6-3 and TRBJ2-1, with a possible D match to TRBD2 (5 bases). CDR1 and CDR2 (germline): MNHEY, SVGEGT. The V gene lost 8 bases and the J gene lost 1 base, with 9 bases spanning the gap. This CDR3 is 13 amino acids long.

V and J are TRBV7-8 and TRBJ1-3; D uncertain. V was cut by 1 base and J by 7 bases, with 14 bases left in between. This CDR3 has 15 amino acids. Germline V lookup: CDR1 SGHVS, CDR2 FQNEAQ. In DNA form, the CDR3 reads TGTGCCAGCAGCTTAGACTCTCAGATCTGGAACACCATATATTTT. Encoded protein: CASSLDSQIWNTIYF.

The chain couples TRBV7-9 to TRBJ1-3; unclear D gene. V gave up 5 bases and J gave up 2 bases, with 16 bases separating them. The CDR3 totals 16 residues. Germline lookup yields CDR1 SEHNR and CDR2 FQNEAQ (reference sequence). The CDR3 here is CASSPYGRQTGNTIYF. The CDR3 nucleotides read TGTGCCAGCAGCCCCTACGGCCGCCAAACTGGAAACACCATATATTTT.

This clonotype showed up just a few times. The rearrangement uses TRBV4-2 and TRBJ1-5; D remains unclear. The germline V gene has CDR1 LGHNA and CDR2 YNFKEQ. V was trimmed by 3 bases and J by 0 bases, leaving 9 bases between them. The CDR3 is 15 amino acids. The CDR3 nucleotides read TGTGCCAGCAGCCAGACCAGTCTTAGCAATCAGCCCCAGCATTTT. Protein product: CASSQTSLSNQPQHF.

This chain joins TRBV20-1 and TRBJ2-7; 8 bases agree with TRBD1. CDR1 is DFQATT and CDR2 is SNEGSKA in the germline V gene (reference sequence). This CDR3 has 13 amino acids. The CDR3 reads CRGTGGDSYEQYF. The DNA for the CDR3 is TGCAGAGGGACAGGAGGAGATAGCTACGAGCAGTACTTC.

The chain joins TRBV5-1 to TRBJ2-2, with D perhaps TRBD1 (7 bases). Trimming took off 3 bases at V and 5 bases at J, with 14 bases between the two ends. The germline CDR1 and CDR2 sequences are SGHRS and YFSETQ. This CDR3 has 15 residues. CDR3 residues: CASSSKQGRTGELFF. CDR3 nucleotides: TGCGCCAGCAGCTCTAAACAGGGGAGGACCGGGGAGCTGTTTTTT. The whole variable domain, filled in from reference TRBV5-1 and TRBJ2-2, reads KAGVTQTPRYLIKTRGQQVTLSCSPISGHRSVSWYQQTPGQGLQFLFEYFSETQRNKGNFPGRFSGRQFSNSRSEMNVSTLELGDSALYLCASSSKQGRTGELFFGEGSRLTVL.

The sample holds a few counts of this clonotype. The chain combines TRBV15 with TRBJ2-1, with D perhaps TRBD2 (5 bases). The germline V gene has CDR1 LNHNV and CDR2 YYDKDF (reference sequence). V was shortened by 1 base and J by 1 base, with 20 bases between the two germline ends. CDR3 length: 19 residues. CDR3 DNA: TGTGCCACCAGCAGAGGAAACGGGATTATTATAGGGTCCTACAATGAGCAGTTCTTC. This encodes CATSRGNGIIIGSYNEQFF.

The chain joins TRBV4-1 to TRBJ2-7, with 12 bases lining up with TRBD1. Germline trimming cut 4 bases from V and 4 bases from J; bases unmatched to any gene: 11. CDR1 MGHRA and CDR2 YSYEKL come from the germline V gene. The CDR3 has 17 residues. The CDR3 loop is CASSRPGQGARKYEQYF. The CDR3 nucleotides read TGCGCCAGCAGCCGTCCGGGACAGGGGGCCAGAAAGTACGAGCAGTACTTC.

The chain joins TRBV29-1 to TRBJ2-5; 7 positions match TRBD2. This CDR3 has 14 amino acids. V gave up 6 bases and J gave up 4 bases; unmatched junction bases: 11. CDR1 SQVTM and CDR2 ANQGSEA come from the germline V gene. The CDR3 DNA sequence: TGCAGCGTGGGGGGGGGACGCCGGGGAGAGACCCAGTACTTC. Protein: CSVGGGRRGETQYF.

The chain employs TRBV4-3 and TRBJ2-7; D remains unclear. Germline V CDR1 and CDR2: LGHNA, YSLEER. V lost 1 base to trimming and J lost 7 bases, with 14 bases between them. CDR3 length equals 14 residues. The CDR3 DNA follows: TGCGCCAGCAGCCAAGTCGCCAGTTTGGGGGAGCAGTACTTC. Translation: CASSQVASLGEQYF.

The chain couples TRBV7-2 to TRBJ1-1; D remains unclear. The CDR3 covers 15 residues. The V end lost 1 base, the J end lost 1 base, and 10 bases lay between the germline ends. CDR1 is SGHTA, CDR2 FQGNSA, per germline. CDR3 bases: TGTGCCAGCAGCTTAGATTGGGCGCCGAACACTGAAGCTTTCTTT. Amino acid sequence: CASSLDWAPNTEAFF. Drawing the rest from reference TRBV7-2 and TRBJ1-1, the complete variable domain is GAGVSQSPSNKVTEKGKDVELRCDPISGHTALYWYRQSLGQGLEFLIYFQGNSAPDKSGLPSDRFSAERTGGSVSTLTIQRTQQEDSAVYLCASSLDWAPNTEAFFGQGTRLTVV.

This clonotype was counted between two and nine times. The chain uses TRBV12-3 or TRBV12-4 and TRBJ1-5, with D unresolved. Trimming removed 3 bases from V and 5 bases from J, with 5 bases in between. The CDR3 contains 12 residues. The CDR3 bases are TGTGCCAGCAGTTTGCCCCATCAGCCCCAGCATTTT. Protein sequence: CASSLPHQPQHF.

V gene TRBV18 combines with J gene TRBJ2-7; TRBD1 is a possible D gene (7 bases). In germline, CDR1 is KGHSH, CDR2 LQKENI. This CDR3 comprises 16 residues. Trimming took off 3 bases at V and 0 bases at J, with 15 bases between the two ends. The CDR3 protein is CASSPQTGRSSYEQYF. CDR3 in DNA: TGTGCCAGCTCACCCCAGACAGGGAGGAGCTCCTACGAGCAGTACTTC.

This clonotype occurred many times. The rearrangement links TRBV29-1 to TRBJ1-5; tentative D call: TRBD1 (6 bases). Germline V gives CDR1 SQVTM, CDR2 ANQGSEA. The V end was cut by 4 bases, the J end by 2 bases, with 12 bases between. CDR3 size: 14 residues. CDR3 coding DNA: TGCAGCGTTGGTTCCAGGGGAGGCAATCAGCCCCAGCATTTT. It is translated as CSVGSRGGNQPQHF.

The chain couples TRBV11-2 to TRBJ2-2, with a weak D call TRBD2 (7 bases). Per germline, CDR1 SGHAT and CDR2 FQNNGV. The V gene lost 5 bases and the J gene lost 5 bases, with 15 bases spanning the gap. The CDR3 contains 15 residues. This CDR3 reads CASSLGGGRTGELFF. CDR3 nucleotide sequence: TGTGCCAGCAGCCTAGGGGGGGGCAGGACCGGGGAGCTGTTTTTT.

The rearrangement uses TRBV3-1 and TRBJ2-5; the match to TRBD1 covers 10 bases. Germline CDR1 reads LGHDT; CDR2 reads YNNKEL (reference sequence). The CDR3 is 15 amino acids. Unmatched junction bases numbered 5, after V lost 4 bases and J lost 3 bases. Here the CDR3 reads CASSRLGQGEETQYF. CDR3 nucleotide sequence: TGTGCCAGCAGCCGTCTCGGACAGGGGGAAGAGACCCAGTACTTC.

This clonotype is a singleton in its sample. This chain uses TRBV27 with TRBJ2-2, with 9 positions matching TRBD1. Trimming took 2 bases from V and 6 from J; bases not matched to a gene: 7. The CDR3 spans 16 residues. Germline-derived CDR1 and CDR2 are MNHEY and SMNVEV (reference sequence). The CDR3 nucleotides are TGTGCCAGCAGTTTACCTGACAGGGGGACACCCGGGGAGCTGTTTTTT. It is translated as CASSLPDRGTPGELFF.

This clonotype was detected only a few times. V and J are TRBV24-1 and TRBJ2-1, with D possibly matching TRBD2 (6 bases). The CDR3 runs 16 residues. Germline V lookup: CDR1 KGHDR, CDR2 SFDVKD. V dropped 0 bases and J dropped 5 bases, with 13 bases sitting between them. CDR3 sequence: CATSDLPGGEDNEQFF. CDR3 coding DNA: TGTGCCACCAGTGATTTGCCCGGAGGGGAGGACAATGAGCAGTTCTTC.

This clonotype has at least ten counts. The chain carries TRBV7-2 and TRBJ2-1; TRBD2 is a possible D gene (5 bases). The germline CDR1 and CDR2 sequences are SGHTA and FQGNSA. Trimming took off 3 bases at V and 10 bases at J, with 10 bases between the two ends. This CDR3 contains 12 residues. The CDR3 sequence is CASSFRGPEQFF. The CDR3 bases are TGTGCCAGCAGCTTCCGGGGTCCGGAGCAGTTCTTC.

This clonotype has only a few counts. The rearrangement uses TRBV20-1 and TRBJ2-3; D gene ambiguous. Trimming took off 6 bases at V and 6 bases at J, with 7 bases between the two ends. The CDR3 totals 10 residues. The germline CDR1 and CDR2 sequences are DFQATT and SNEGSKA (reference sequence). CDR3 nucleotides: TGCAGTGCCCGAAGGGATACGCAGTATTTT. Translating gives CSARRDTQYF.